Below, one T cell receptor beta chain is given with its context. The antigen is undetermined. Since a much larger clone is just one base distant, this may be a read error. The CDR3 loop spans 13 amino acids. The germline V gene encodes CDR1 SQVTM and CDR2 ANQGSEA. These data come from a study of blood T cells in healthy people across ages. Study conclusions and caveats: Long-lived and aged donors differed, with more naive CD4+ cells and higher diversity in the long-lived.

PCR was performed a second time for about 7 to 11 cycles using a sample-barcoded 5' primer and a J-beta primer mix. One entry per CDR3 protein results from TCRdb running MiXCR on the 5' RACE reads. This table has 1.5 million to 2 million distinct CDR3 sequences, less than 50% appearing once. Around 9 milliliters of peripheral blood were drawn from each donor into EDTA-treated tubes. Isolation per sample recovered at least 6.5 million PBMCs. The amount of total RNA extracted per sample was at least 6 micrograms. The V gene is TRBV29-1, the J gene TRBJ2-4; 7 bases are a match to TRBD1. The DNA end lines up better with TRBJ2-7; the J call may be wrong. The specimen sequenced was blood. The clonotype was recovered from a woman aged 40 to 50 in good health. For the CDR3, the DNA is TGCAGCGCGGCCCAGGGACAGCAACACGAGCAGTACTTC. It yields the protein CSAAQGQQHEQYF.